These 5 T cell receptor beta chains were sequenced from one sample in a study of long-term antiretroviral therapy in people with HIV. The run of the v3.0 immunoSEQ assay was at survey level. The assay was immunoSEQ multiplex PCR, and TCRdb's table has in-frame clones only and misses some. The table shows about 28,000 clones, with approximately 85% occurring only once. The starting material was unsorted PBMCs, obtained 0.8 years before starting antiretroviral therapy. The receptors come from a man between 18 and 29 years old with HIV.

V and J are TRBV6-1 and TRBJ1-2; D possibly corresponds to TRBD1 (5 bases). Deletions cut 5 bases from V and 2 bases from J, with 12 bases between. Germline V gene data show CDR1 as MNHNS and CDR2 as SASEGT. This CDR3 is 14 amino acids long. The CDR3 loop is CASSSAGRNYGYTF. The DNA for the CDR3 is TGTGCCAGCAGTTCCGCGGGGCGGAACTATGGCTACACCTTC.

This chain uses TRBV7-6 with TRBJ1-3; no clear D gene. The CDR3 runs 16 residues. Germline CDR1 reads SGHVS; CDR2 reads FNYEAQ. V dropped 0 bases and J dropped 0 bases, with 9 bases sitting between them. CDR3 nucleotide sequence: TGTGCCAGCAGCTTAGCTACGTGGGGCTCTGGAAACACCATATATTTT. Residues: CASSLATWGSGNTIYF.

V gene TRBV19 combines with J gene TRBJ1-1, with D hard to call. From germline, CDR1 is LNHDA and CDR2 SQIVND (reference sequence). CDR3 length: 15 residues. Trimming left V 2 bases short and J 11 bases short, with 21 bases between. CDR3: CASSIFFDPRQRAFF. CDR3 DNA: TGTGCCAGTAGTATATTTTTTGACCCCCGGCAGAGGGCTTTCTTT.

V usage is TRBV2 and J usage is TRBJ2-5; 7 bases line up with TRBD1. The closer fit of TRBJ2-7 to the DNA end suggests the J call may be wrong. This CDR3 has 14 amino acids. Germline-derived CDR1 and CDR2 are SNHLY and FYNNEI. In DNA form, the CDR3 reads TGTGCCAGCAGTGATGGCGGACAGGCGTACGAGCAGTACTTC. Translated: CASSDGGQAYEQYF.

The chain's CDR3 is CASSNRDRLNGYTF. CDR3 DNA: TGTGCCAGCAGCAACCGGGACAGACTGAATGGCTACACCTTC. The V call is TRBV13, the J call TRBJ1-2; 7 positions agree with TRBD1. J was trimmed by 6 bases and V by 5 bases; bases with no gene match: 9. The CDR3 is 14 residues long. Germline V lookup: CDR1 PRHDT, CDR2 FYEKMQ (reference sequence).